Each of the 7 T cell receptor beta chains below was sequenced from the same sample in a study of cytomegalovirus exposure and HLA in healthy donors. PCR involved 60 Vbeta and 13 Jbeta primers. Assay used: immunoSEQ multiplex PCR; TCRdb lists only in-frame clones, some missing. The table lists about 240,000 clones, about 80% of them singletons. The sequenced material came from PBMCs. All receptors derive from an older woman in good health and CMV-seropositive.

The chain has TRBV5-1 and TRBJ2-1; TRBD2 matches 12 bases. Per germline, CDR1 SGHRS and CDR2 YFSETQ. The CDR3 is 15 amino acids. V was pared by 4 bases and J by 7 bases, with 6 bases of the junction left unmatched. In DNA form, the CDR3 reads TGCGCCAGCAGCGTGACTAGCGGGAGAATTAATGAGCAGTTCTTC. Protein sequence: CASSVTSGRINEQFF.

The CDR3 loop reads CASSMGGLAGLEQYF. As DNA, the CDR3 is TGTGCCAGCAGCATGGGGGGACTAGCGGGACTCGAGCAGTACTTC. The chain couples TRBV5-4 to TRBJ2-7, with 13 nucleotides matching TRBD2. Germline V gene lookup returns CDR1 SGHNT and CDR2 YYREEE (reference sequence). The CDR3 runs to 15 residues. V lost 4 bases to trimming and J lost 6 bases; unmatched junction nucleotides: 7.

About this clone itself: The junction shows a germline mismatch at one end, possibly a read error. The chain uses TRBV27 and TRBJ1-5, with no clear D. There are 14 residues in the CDR3. Germline V gene lookup returns CDR1 MNHEY and CDR2 SMNVEV (reference sequence). CDR3 sequence: CATSRRYSNQPQHF. CDR3 bases: TGTGCCACCAGTCGTCGGTATAGCAATCAGCCCCAGCATTTT.

V and J are TRBV6-6 and TRBJ1-3; TRBD1 matches at 7 bases. The CDR3 length is 15 residues. After removal of 6 bases from V and 0 bases from J, the junction contained 5 bases not matched to a gene. Germline V gene sequence: CDR1 MNHNY, CDR2 SVGAGI (reference sequence). CDR3 DNA sequence: TGTGCCAGCAGCCTCGACAGGGCCTCTGGAAACACCATATATTTT. Its translation: CASSLDRASGNTIYF.

The genes are TRBV6-6 and TRBJ1-3; 7 bases are shared with TRBD1. The germline V gene encodes CDR1 MNHNY and CDR2 SVGAGI (reference sequence). This CDR3 region has 15 residues. After removal of 2 bases from V and 4 bases from J, the junction contained 5 bases not matched to a gene. The CDR3 DNA reads TGTGCCAGCAGTTACGCGACAGGGTCCGGAAACACCATATATTTT. Translated, it gives CASSYATGSGNTIYF.

The rearrangement links TRBV18 to TRBJ1-2; 8 bases line up with TRBD1. Germline V gene data show CDR1 as KGHSH and CDR2 as LQKENI. V lost 1 base and J lost 0; bases outside the gene matches: 1. This CDR3 is built from 15 residues. The CDR3 spells CASSPRDRTNYGYTF. The DNA of the CDR3 is TGTGCCAGCTCACCACGGGACAGGACTAACTATGGCTACACCTTC.

This chain uses TRBV7-6 with TRBJ2-1, with 11 bases aligning to TRBD2. J lost 4 bases, V lost 1 base, and 3 bases had no gene match. Germline V gives CDR1 SGHVS, CDR2 FNYEAQ. The CDR3 totals 16 residues. The chain's CDR3 is CASSLGTSGGYNEQFF. CDR3 DNA sequence: TGTGCCAGCAGCTTAGGAACTAGCGGGGGATACAATGAGCAGTTCTTC.